Sequencing of this T cell receptor beta chain was carried out in a study of molecular identifiers for immune sequencing clone quantification. For the study at large: Five portions were made in replicates from RNA of 20,000 or 100,000 naive CD8 cells, and four underwent sequencing.

RNA fractions of 10%, 30% or 50% and roughly 20,000 to 1,000,000 sorted cells were the source of naive CD8 libraries. Bulk TCR libraries were made with methods that had been previously described and with listed TCR primers. Using its own MiXCR run on the PCR reads, TCRdb lists one record per CDR3 protein. The sample includes fewer than 350,000 distinct CDR3 sequences, about a quarter of them seen just once. Findings of the study overall: Spiked Jurkat TCR RNA from one cell was reportedly detectable among about 1 million naive cells.

A single count supports this clonotype. Its target is unknown. The CDR3 has 16 residues. Trimming took 6 bases from V and 5 from J; bases not matched to a gene: 9. The sequenced sample was naive CD8+ T cells from blood, with Jurkat cell RNA spiked in. Documented subset: FACS-sorted CD8+CD4-CCR7+CD45RA+ naive T cells. The sequence came from a human donor in good health. Some libraries in this study had Jurkat cell RNA spiked in. This chain uses TRBV12-3 or TRBV12-4 with TRBJ1-6; 8 bases agree with TRBD1. This chain's CDR3 is CASRVTGVQNNSPLHF. The CDR3 coding sequence is TGTGCCAGCAGAGTGACAGGGGTGCAGAATAATTCACCCCTCCACTTT.